Below are 2 T cell receptor beta chains sequenced from a single sample in a study of technical replicates of blood from a handful of donors. Some clones are missing from TCRdb's copy, which holds only in-frame ones; the method was immunoSEQ multiplex PCR. The sample contains roughly 72,000 clones, 80% to 95% of which appear only once. Specimen: T cells isolated from PBMCs. The receptors stem from a human donor in good health.

V usage is TRBV9 and J usage is TRBJ2-5, with D possibly matching TRBD1 (6 bases). CDR1 SGDLS and CDR2 YYNGEE come from the germline V gene. The CDR3 consists of 14 residues. V was cut by 4 bases and J by 1 base, with 11 bases left in between. The CDR3 is CASSFGQFQETQYF. DNA of the CDR3: TGTGCCAGCAGCTTTGGACAGTTCCAAGAGACCCAGTACTTC.

The J gene is TRBJ2-5, the V gene TRBV6-6; 11 nucleotides line up with TRBD1. The CDR3 spans 14 residues. The germline V gene encodes CDR1 MNHNY and CDR2 SVGAGI (reference sequence). With V trimmed by 5 bases and J by 4 bases, 3 bases remained unmatched. The CDR3 DNA is TGTGCCAGCAGTGGGACAGGGGGTGGAGAGACCCAGTACTTC. As protein: CASSGTGGGETQYF.